Below, 29 T cell receptor beta chains from the same sample are listed, as sequenced in a study of cytomegalovirus exposure and HLA in healthy donors. The PCR used 60 Vbeta and 13 Jbeta primers. Clones were read by immunoSEQ multiplex PCR, and TCRdb kept only the in-frame ones, dropping some. Of about 43,000 clones in the sample, around 64% are singletons; the top ten hold around 8.7%. Source material: PBMCs. All receptors come from a human donor in good health.

The rearrangement uses TRBV27 and TRBJ2-7; no clear D. CDR1 is MNHEY and CDR2 is SMNVEV in the germline V gene (reference sequence). This CDR3 region has 14 residues. V lost 2 bases, J lost 9 bases, and 17 bases lay in between. CDR3 nucleotide sequence: TGTGCCAGCAGTTTACGACGGAGCCTTTTGGTGCAGTACTTC. It codes for CASSLRRSLLVQYF.

V is TRBV15 and J is TRBJ1-6; 8 bases are a match to TRBD1. The CDR3 runs 17 residues. J was trimmed by 4 bases and V by 1 base; bases with no gene match: 6. Germline CDR1 reads LNHNV; CDR2 reads YYDKDF (reference sequence). CDR3 amino acids: CATSRVPTGGYNSPLHF. The CDR3 DNA reads as TGTGCCACCAGCAGAGTTCCAACAGGGGGTTATAATTCACCCCTCCACTTT.

The J gene is TRBJ2-1, the V gene TRBV7-8, with 14 bases fitting TRBD2. Germline V gene sequence: CDR1 SGHVS, CDR2 FQNEAQ. V shed 5 bases and J 1 base; nucleotides not matched to a gene: 4. The CDR3 sequence is 17 residues long. The CDR3 loop reads CASSPGTSGSSYNEQFF. As DNA, the CDR3 is TGTGCCAGCAGCCCCGGGACTAGCGGGAGTTCCTACAATGAGCAGTTCTTC.

The chain couples TRBV7-7 to TRBJ2-2; 7 bases fit TRBD2. The germline V gene has CDR1 SSHAT and CDR2 FNYEAQ (reference sequence). Trimming at V came to 2 bases and at J to 7 bases, leaving 4 bases not matched to a gene. The CDR3 is made up of 14 amino acids. The CDR3 here is CASSLRGGVGELFF. DNA for the CDR3: TGTGCCAGCAGCTTACGTGGGGGGGTCGGGGAGCTGTTTTTT.

The chain carries TRBV28 and TRBJ1-2; no reliable D call. Germline CDR1 MDHEN, CDR2 SYDVKM. The CDR3 loop spans 12 amino acids. V was shortened by 5 bases and J by 5 bases, with 9 bases between the two germline ends. CDR3 sequence: CASSPRTYGYTF. In DNA, the CDR3 is TGTGCCAGCAGTCCCCGGACTTATGGCTACACCTTC.

V usage is TRBV28 and J usage is TRBJ1-3, with a tentative D call TRBD1 (5 bases). The germline V gene encodes CDR1 MDHEN and CDR2 SYDVKM. Trimming shortened V by 7 bases and J by 0 bases, and 16 bases separated the two germline ends. The CDR3 sequence is 16 residues long. CDR3 sequence reads: CASTTGSGGSGNTIYF. The CDR3, as DNA: TGTGCCAGCACGACGGGTTCGGGGGGCTCTGGAAACACCATATATTTT.

The rearrangement joins TRBV6-6 to TRBJ1-5, with D possibly TRBD1 on 6 matching bases. Germline V gene lookup returns CDR1 MNHNY and CDR2 SVGAGI (reference sequence). V was pared by 6 bases and J by 3 bases, with 15 bases between. CDR3 length: 15 residues. The CDR3 sequence: CASRSQGYNNQPQHF. CDR3 nucleotides: TGTGCCAGCAGGTCTCAGGGGTATAACAATCAGCCCCAGCATTTT.

The V and J genes are TRBV18 and TRBJ1-6, with a tentative D call TRBD1 (5 bases). Trimming pared 3 bases from V and 0 bases from J, leaving 6 bases between. Germline-derived CDR1 and CDR2 are KGHSH and LQKENI. The CDR3 sequence is 15 residues long. The CDR3 reads CASSPTVSYNSPLHF. In DNA, the CDR3 is TGTGCCAGCTCACCGACAGTCTCCTATAATTCACCCCTCCACTTT.

This chain links TRBV29-1 with TRBJ2-5, with 8 bases identical to TRBD1. J was trimmed by 7 bases and V by 5 bases; bases with no gene match: 9. This CDR3 spans 13 amino acids. Germline loops: CDR1 SQVTM, CDR2 ANQGSEA. In DNA, the CDR3 is TGCAGCGTTAAGGACAGGGTAAGAGGGACCCAGTACTTC. Residues: CSVKDRVRGTQYF.

This rearrangement joins TRBV29-1 to TRBJ1-4; maybe TRBD1 (5 bases). Germline V lookup: CDR1 SQVTM, CDR2 ANQGSEA. There are 13 residues in the CDR3. Trimming shortened V by 6 bases and J by 4 bases, and 12 bases separated the two germline ends. In nucleotides, the CDR3 is TGCAGCGTGGGGACTCTTGATAATGAAAAACTGTTTTTT. Translated, it gives CSVGTLDNEKLFF.

The CDR3, as DNA: TGTGCCAGCAGCGGGACCACTGACGGGGGGGGTACCTACGAGCAGTACTTC. It specifies CASSGTTDGGGTYEQYF. J is TRBJ2-7 and V is TRBV2; 8 bases map to TRBD2. Germline values: CDR1 SNHLY, CDR2 FYNNEI. The CDR3 runs to 17 residues. After removal of 6 bases from V and 2 bases from J, the junction contained 15 bases not matched to a gene.

V usage is TRBV19 and J usage is TRBJ1-1; a possible D gene is TRBD1 (5 bases). This CDR3 has 14 residues. Germline CDR1 and CDR2: LNHDA and SQIVND (reference sequence). Deletions cut 3 bases from V and 1 base from J, with 9 bases between. CDR3: CASSMVGANTEAFF. In DNA, the CDR3 is TGTGCCAGTAGTATGGTAGGGGCGAACACTGAAGCTTTCTTT.

This chain links TRBV28 with TRBJ2-1; no clear D. Trimming left V 2 bases short and J 4 bases short, with 9 bases between. The CDR3 contains 14 residues. CDR1 is MDHEN and CDR2 is SYDVKM in the germline V gene. CDR3 region: CASSLVQKYNEQFF. The CDR3 DNA reads TGTGCCAGCAGTTTAGTCCAGAAATACAATGAGCAGTTCTTC.

This clone was detected a few times. V and J are TRBV7-2 and TRBJ2-1; the match to TRBD2 covers 9 bases. The CDR3 sequence is 15 residues long. V was pared by 1 base and J by 3 bases, with 1 base of the junction left unmatched. Germline V gene sequence: CDR1 SGHTA, CDR2 FQGNSA. The CDR3 nucleotides are TGTGCCAGCAGCTTAGTTAGCGGGGGCTACAATGAGCAGTTCTTC. It translates to CASSLVSGGYNEQFF.

The rearrangement links TRBV30 to TRBJ1-6, with D uncertain. The V gene's germline CDR1 is GTSNPN and CDR2 SVGIG (reference sequence). The CDR3 length is 16 residues. V shed 3 bases and J shed 3 bases, with 15 bases lying between them. The CDR3 DNA is TGTGCCTGGAGGATGGCGGGCGTTTACTATAATTCACCCCTCCACTTT. Translation gives CAWRMAGVYYNSPLHF.

This chain connects TRBV30 to TRBJ2-3; 7 bases align to TRBD2. Germline CDR1 is GTSNPN and CDR2 is SVGIG (reference sequence). The trim removed 5 bases at V and 4 bases at J, leaving 12 bases unmatched. This CDR3 is 15 amino acids long. The CDR3 is CAWGKAGPRPDTQYF. The CDR3 DNA sequence: TGTGCCTGGGGGAAAGCGGGGCCCCGGCCAGATACGCAGTATTTT.

The chain combines TRBV7-3 with TRBJ1-1; tentatively, D is TRBD1 (5 bases). Germline V lookup: CDR1 SGHTA, CDR2 FQGTGA. The CDR3 has 13 amino acids. V lost 5 bases and J 4 bases, leaving 11 bases between the germline ends. The CDR3 reads CASSVDRFTEAFF. The CDR3 nucleotides read TGTGCCAGCAGCGTAGACAGATTCACTGAAGCTTTCTTT.

The CDR3 nucleotides read TGTGCCAGCAGCCCTTGGACAGGAAGGTCAAATCAGCCCCAGCATTTT. This translates into CASSPWTGRSNQPQHF. The rearrangement joins TRBV5-6 to TRBJ1-5; 7 nucleotides match TRBD1. V was clipped by 4 bases and J by 4 bases; unmatched bases: 11. Germline CDR1 reads SGHDT; CDR2 reads YYEEEE. This CDR3 has 16 amino acids.

The J gene is TRBJ1-4, the V gene TRBV9; 8 bases agree with TRBD1. The CDR3 runs to 15 residues. V lost 4 bases to trimming and J lost 0 bases; unmatched junction nucleotides: 2. Germline lookup yields CDR1 SGDLS and CDR2 YYNGEE. This CDR3 reads CASSRTGTTNEKLFF. The CDR3 nucleotides read TGTGCCAGCAGCCGGACAGGGACAACTAATGAAAAACTGTTTTTT.

The rearrangement uses TRBV5-1 and TRBJ1-2; D might be TRBD1 (6 bases). CDR3 length: 15 residues. Trimming removed 0 bases at V and 6 bases at J, with 15 bases between. CDR1 and CDR2 from the germline V gene are SGHRS and YFSETQ. The CDR3 here is CASSLGSSGTNGYTF. The CDR3 DNA sequence: TGCGCCAGCAGCTTGGGGAGTTCCGGGACAAATGGCTACACCTTC.

The V gene is TRBV7-2, the J gene TRBJ2-7; no definite D call. The CDR3 sequence is 12 residues long. The V gene's germline CDR1 is SGHTA and CDR2 FQGNSA. V was pared by 5 bases and J by 3 bases, with 8 bases between. DNA of the CDR3: TGTGCCAGCAGCCTGTACAACTACGAGCAGTACTTC. This gives the protein CASSLYNYEQYF.

The V and J genes are TRBV5-6 and TRBJ1-2; 7 bases map to TRBD1. CDR3 length equals 13 residues. Trimming took 4 bases from V and 4 from J; bases not matched to a gene: 4. Germline-derived CDR1 and CDR2 are SGHDT and YYEEEE. For the CDR3, the DNA is TGTGCCAGCAGCCTAGGGACAGCCTATGGCTACACCTTC. Translation: CASSLGTAYGYTF.

The chain employs TRBV14 and TRBJ1-3; D not certain. Germline V gene data show CDR1 as SGHDN and CDR2 as FVKESK. The CDR3 is 15 residues long. V lost 3 bases and J lost 1, with 10 bases in between. The CDR3 sequence is CASSQGALSGNTIYF. The CDR3 DNA reads as TGTGCCAGCAGCCAGGGAGCTCTGTCTGGAAACACCATATATTTT.

The V and J genes are TRBV5-1 and TRBJ2-2; tentatively, D is TRBD2 (5 bases). Trimming pared 5 bases from V and 3 bases from J, leaving 5 bases between. The germline V gene has CDR1 SGHRS and CDR2 YFSETQ. This CDR3 is 12 amino acids long. The CDR3 here is CASRRDTGELFF. CDR3 DNA sequence: TGCGCCAGCAGGCGGGACACCGGGGAGCTGTTTTTT. Full variable domain (outside the CDR3, taken from reference TRBV5-1 and TRBJ2-2): KAGVTQTPRYLIKTRGQQVTLSCSPISGHRSVSWYQQTPGQGLQFLFEYFSETQRNKGNFPGRFSGRQFSNSRSEMNVSTLELGDSALYLCASRRDTGELFFGEGSRLTVL.

The chain joins TRBV9 to TRBJ2-5, with TRBD2 matching over 15 bases. Gene TRBJ2-7 matches the end of the DNA better, so the J call may be wrong. The CDR3 extends over 19 amino acids. Germline assignment: CDR1 SGDLS and CDR2 YYNGEE. This chain's CDR3 is CASSAGPGLAGGSSYEQYF. The CDR3 bases are TGTGCCAGCAGCGCCGGACCGGGACTAGCGGGGGGTAGCTCCTACGAGCAGTACTTC.

The chain joins TRBV5-1 to TRBJ2-7, with 9 nucleotides matching TRBD1. V dropped 4 bases and J dropped 2; count of bases not matched to a gene: 13. Looked up from germline, CDR1 is SGHRS and CDR2 is YFSETQ. The CDR3 loop spans 17 amino acids. The CDR3 DNA reads TGCGCCAGCAGCGGCGTCGCCGGGACAGGGAACCCCTACGAGCAGTACTTC. Residues: CASSGVAGTGNPYEQYF.

The rearrangement uses TRBV5-1 and TRBJ2-7, with D unclear. CDR1 and CDR2 from the germline V gene are SGHRS and YFSETQ. Trimming took off 0 bases at V and 2 bases at J, with 3 bases between the two ends. The CDR3 is made up of 12 amino acids. The CDR3 DNA follows: TGCGCCAGCAGCTTGGATACCTACGAGCAGTACTTC. This codes for CASSLDTYEQYF.

This sequence joins TRBV2 and TRBJ2-7; TRBD2 might be the D (6 bases). With 2 bases removed from V and 1 base from J, the gap between germline ends came to 15 bases. Germline V gives CDR1 SNHLY, CDR2 FYNNEI. The CDR3 runs to 16 residues. In DNA form, the CDR3 reads TGTGCCAGCAGTGAAACCCCCCGGGACTGGTCCTACGAGCAGTACTTC. The encoded protein is CASSETPRDWSYEQYF.

V usage is TRBV6-1 and J usage is TRBJ1-4; 9 bases line up with TRBD1. J gave up 8 bases and V 8 bases, and 9 bases lay outside the gene matches. Germline-derived CDR1 and CDR2 are MNHNS and SASEGT. The CDR3 is 14 residues long. The CDR3 DNA reads TGTGCCAGCTATTACGGGACAGGGTTCGAAAAACTGTTTTTT. Translated: CASYYGTGFEKLFF.